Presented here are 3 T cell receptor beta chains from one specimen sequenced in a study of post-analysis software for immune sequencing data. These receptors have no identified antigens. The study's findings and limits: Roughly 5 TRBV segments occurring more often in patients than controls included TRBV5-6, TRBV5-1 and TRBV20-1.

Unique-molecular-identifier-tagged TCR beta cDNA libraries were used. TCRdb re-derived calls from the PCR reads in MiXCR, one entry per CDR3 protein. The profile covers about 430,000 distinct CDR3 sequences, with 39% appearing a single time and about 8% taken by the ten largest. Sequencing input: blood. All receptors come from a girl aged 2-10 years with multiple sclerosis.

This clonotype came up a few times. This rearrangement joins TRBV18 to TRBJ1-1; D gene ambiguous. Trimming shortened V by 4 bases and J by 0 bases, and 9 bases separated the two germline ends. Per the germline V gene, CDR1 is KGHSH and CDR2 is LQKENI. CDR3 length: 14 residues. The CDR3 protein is CASSRSLMNTEAFF. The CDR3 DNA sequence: TGTGCCAGCTCACGTTCCCTGATGAACACTGAAGCTTTCTTT.

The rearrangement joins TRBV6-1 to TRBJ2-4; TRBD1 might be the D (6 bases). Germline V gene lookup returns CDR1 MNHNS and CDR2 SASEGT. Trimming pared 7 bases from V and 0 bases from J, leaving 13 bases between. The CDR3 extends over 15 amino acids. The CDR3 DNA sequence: TGTGCCAGCAAAGCAGGGGCCCTAGCCAAAAACATTCAGTACTTC. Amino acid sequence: CASKAGALAKNIQYF.

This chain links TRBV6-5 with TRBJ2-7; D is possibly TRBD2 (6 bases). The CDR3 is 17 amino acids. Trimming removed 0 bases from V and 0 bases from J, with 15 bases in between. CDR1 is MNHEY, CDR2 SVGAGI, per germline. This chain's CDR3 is CASSYSTPLATSYEQYF. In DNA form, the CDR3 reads TGTGCCAGCAGTTACTCGACCCCCCTAGCGACCTCCTACGAGCAGTACTTC.